Below are 2 T cell receptor beta chains sequenced from a single sample in a study of response to subunit inactivated influenza vaccine. One entry per CDR3 protein results from TCRdb running MiXCR on the RT-PCR reads. This sample carries approximately 530,000 distinct CDR3 sequences, 6.5% to 8% of them seen once, and the ten largest clones take 10% to 15%. Sequenced here: PBMCs from blood, sampled around 2 years after vaccination. These receptors all come from a man aged 45 to 75 who received an inactivated influenza vaccine.

A few counts support this clonotype. The chain has TRBV11-1 and TRBJ2-2, with TRBD1 identical over 7 bases. The germline gives CDR1 SGHAT, CDR2 FQDESV (reference sequence). The CDR3 covers 19 residues. V lost 3 bases to trimming and J lost 1 base; unmatched junction nucleotides: 14. The CDR3 sequence is CASSFRQGVLGLNTGELFF. CDR3 nucleotides: TGTGCCAGCAGCTTTCGTCAGGGGGTCCTGGGCCTGAACACCGGGGAGCTGTTTTTT. The full variable domain, rest sourced from reference TRBV11-1 and TRBJ2-2, is EAEVAQSPRYKITEKSQAVAFWCDPISGHATLYWYRQILGQGPELLVQFQDESVVDDSQLPKDRFSAERLKGVDSTLKIQPAELGDSAMYLCASSFRQGVLGLNTGELFFGEGSRLTVL.

This clonotype has at least ten counts. The chain carries TRBV20-1 and TRBJ1-1; D is uncertain. The length of the CDR3 is 10 residues. CDR1 and CDR2 from the germline V gene are DFQATT and SNEGSKA (reference sequence). V lost 3 bases to trimming and J lost 5 bases, with 4 bases between them. The CDR3 is CSARLTEAFF. Here the CDR3 DNA reads TGCAGTGCTAGGTTAACTGAAGCTTTCTTT.